This TCR beta chain is drawn from a study of shared clonotypes between healthy human individuals (dated by TCRdb to about 2020). Regarding the complete study: Three men and two women, aged 18 to 49 years, made up the cohort. For each donor, CD4 naive and CD4 memory were each given three plates, CD8 naive was given two plates, and CD8 memory was given one plate. Blood TCR repertoires of a handful of healthy adults were deeply sequenced to estimate repertoire size and the extent of clonotype sharing between individuals. Libraries were prepared and TCR repertoires were sequenced by different laboratories using diverse techniques, in order to increase sequencing depth and limit assay-specific biases. Between about 0.8 and 9.5 billion PBMCs per donor were obtained by leukapheresis.

Using the deep immunoSEQ assay, multiplex PCR amplified TCR CDR3 regions from genomic DNA. Extracted genomic DNA from each cell subset was spread evenly across all wells of several immunoSEQ 96-well plates, with each plate serving as a replicate. For sorted subsets, each replicate PCR was loaded with around 220 ng genomic DNA, equivalent to 30,000 to 35,000 T cell genomes. Purified libraries were measured with a Qubit 3.0 fluorometer, size-checked on a Bioanalyzer 2100, and measured again with the KAPA Library Quantification kit. Every immunoSEQ 96-well plate was sequenced on a dedicated single-read 150-cycle Illumina NextSeq 550 flow cell. In the authors' own workflow: Because the immunoSEQ output included only junctional sequences and no quality scores, the filtering could not be the same as the filtering used for full-length reads. Sequences were annotated with PyIR, a Python wrapper for IgBLAST v1.9, and V/J genes and CDR3 were assigned using IMGT germline references. Reads were filtered out if the reads had weak V/J assignments (E-value above 1e-6), no CDR3, stop codons, out-of-frame junctions, or ambiguous translated residues. A V3J clonotype was defined by an identical inferred V gene, J gene, and CDR3 amino acid sequence. Percentage overlap between repertoires was computed as shared unique clonotypes divided by the size of the smaller repertoire. Repertoire richness was assessed with RTK rarefaction, the Chao1 estimator, and Recon v2.1 estimates of unobserved clonotypes. Generation probabilities for all TCRbeta clonotypes obtained by the gDNA method from four donors were computed using OLGA. TCRdb provides this immuneACCESS table in a form limited to in-frame rearrangements. Some clones are lacking; in checked studies, under half of them reflect an unresolved V gene, and why the rest are absent is not known. V and J calls and clone size are as listed in that table; D and trimming were resolved from the DNA. This sample is represented by about 1 million clones; under 80% of them were singletons. Of the sample, approximately 1.5% falls within the top ten clones.

Broader findings and caveats from the paper: Compared with non-shared clonotypes, the clonotypes found in all four sorted-subset donors had higher generation probabilities. Sampling was restricted to blood, and TCR repertoires in tissue are likely to differ from TCR repertoires in blood. Larger estimated clonotype richness was generally found for naive subsets than for memory subsets. Incomplete sequencing was indicated by rarefaction of sorted-subset datasets, despite the large sequencing depth. The genetic and exposure-history diversity represented was limited by the small number of donors. Pairwise subsampling led to the expectation that sequencing depth would affect the degree of clonotype sharing among donors. Sharing across a handful of donors was observed for around 4.8% of naive CD4, 3% to 3.5% of naive CD8, 2% to 2.5% of memory CD4, and roughly 0.4% of memory CD8 clonotypes.

Donors were healthy HIV-negative adults with no recently reported acute infections or vaccinations. Only Caucasian adults living in Nashville, Tennessee, USA were represented among the donors. CD4+ T cells were enriched through magnetic negative selection, after which naive cells were positively selected on CD45RA and the remaining negative fraction served as the memory subset. Blood was obtained by leukapheresis, after which PBMCs were separated by Ficoll-Histopaque density gradient centrifugation and cryopreserved in liquid nitrogen vapor phase. Analytical flow cytometry was used to check the purity and quantity of each magnetically sorted T cell population. From each sorted fraction, genomic DNA was isolated and quantified by UV absorbance on a Nanodrop 2000c. This clone was recorded only once. Its antigen is not yet known. Base qualities are not recorded, but no much larger clone differs from it by a single base.

Sequencing input: memory CD4+ T cells sorted from blood. The cell subset or site label here, explained by the study, means: CD45RA-negative fraction. The receptor comes from a man in his late teens or twenties in good health.

The bases are TGTGCCAGCAGCCGCCTTAGGACAGGGGAGAATCAGCCCCAGCATTTT. Translation gives CASSRLRTGENQPQHF. The sequence links TRBV7-2 to TRBJ1-5; the junction holds 9 bases that match TRBD1. Germline trimming: 5 bases from V, 4 bases from J; junction bases outside gene matches: 9. The CDR3 numbers 16 residues from cysteine through phenylalanine. Left in the record is the CDR3 DNA by itself, 48 bases read in frame from the first base. From a lookup of the germline V gene, CDR1 and CDR2 are SGHTA and FQGNSA.